The 30 T cell receptor beta chains below all came from one sample that was sequenced in a study of blood T cell repertoires in COVID-19. This table comes from immunoSEQ multiplex PCR, and its TCRdb copy is limited to in-frame clones, with some not included. The sample yields some 290,000 clones, roughly 85% seen once. What was sequenced was peripheral blood. All receptors derive from a man aged 60 to 75 who had recovered from COVID-19.

This sequence joins TRBV19 and TRBJ1-5; D remains unclear. Germline CDR1 reads LNHDA; CDR2 reads SQIVND (reference sequence). The CDR3 runs 15 residues. V was cut by 7 bases and J by 7 bases, with 20 bases left in between. DNA of the CDR3: TGTGCCAGTACCCTCGGCGGGGTTCGCGGGCAGCCCCAGCATTTT. It yields the protein CASTLGGVRGQPQHF.

CDR3 amino acids: CASSRRDSPIQSYEQYF. In DNA form, the CDR3 reads TGTGCCAGCAGCCGGCGGGACAGCCCAATACAGAGCTACGAGCAGTACTTC. This sequence joins TRBV7-2 and TRBJ2-7, with a weak D call TRBD1 (7 bases). The CDR3 contains 17 residues. The V end lost 5 bases, the J end lost 3 bases, and 23 bases lay between the germline ends. Germline assignment: CDR1 SGHTA and CDR2 FQGNSA.

This chain connects TRBV7-2 to TRBJ1-2; maybe TRBD1 (6 bases). The CDR3 loop spans 15 amino acids. Per the germline V gene, CDR1 is SGHTA and CDR2 is FQGNSA. Trimming shortened V by 0 bases and J by 6 bases, and 14 bases separated the two germline ends. CDR3 in DNA: TGTGCCAGCAGCTTAGCGAACAGGGCCCTCAATGGCTACACCTTC. Its translation is CASSLANRALNGYTF.

This chain connects TRBV6-2 or TRBV6-3 to TRBJ2-5; the D gene is possibly TRBD1 (6 bases). The V end was cut by 2 bases, the J end by 3 bases, with 22 bases between. CDR3 length equals 18 residues. Germline CDR1 MNHEY, CDR2 SVGEGT. The CDR3 protein is CASSYPLRQALRKETQYF. The DNA of the CDR3 is TGTGCCAGCAGTTACCCACTACGACAGGCGCTGCGGAAAGAGACCCAGTACTTC.

V and J are TRBV13 and TRBJ1-3, with D perhaps TRBD1 (6 bases). This CDR3 is built from 17 residues. V lost 2 bases and J lost 4, with 18 bases in between. Germline loops: CDR1 PRHDT, CDR2 FYEKMQ (reference sequence). The CDR3 here is CASSLWGGRLRGNTIYF. CDR3 DNA sequence: TGTGCCAGCAGCTTATGGGGGGGCCGGCTACGGGGAAACACCATATATTTT.

To note about this clone: The sample has other DNA sequences that encode this CDR3 too. The rearrangement links TRBV3-1 (or the pseudogene TRBV3-2) to TRBJ1-1; TRBD1 matches 7 bases. The CDR3 is 14 residues long. The germline CDR1 and CDR2 sequences are LGHDT and YNNKEL (reference sequence). The V gene end was trimmed by 3 bases and the J gene end by 2 bases; junction bases not matched to a gene: 3. The CDR3 sequence: CASSHRTGNTEAFF. Here the CDR3 DNA reads TGTGCCAGCAGCCACCGGACAGGAAACACTGAAGCTTTCTTT.

To note about this clone: The junction and the germline gene differ at one end; a read error may be behind it. J is TRBJ2-1 and V is TRBV7-6; TRBD1 aligns across 9 bases. CDR1 is SGHVS, CDR2 FNYEAQ, per germline. This CDR3 comprises 16 residues. As DNA, the CDR3 is TGTGCCAGCAGCCAGCGGGACAGGGCCTCCCACAATGAGCAGTTCTTC. Protein sequence: CASSQRDRASHNEQFF.

The chain couples TRBV15 to TRBJ1-4; 7 bases match TRBD1. Per germline, CDR1 LNHNV and CDR2 YYDKDF (reference sequence). The CDR3 is made up of 15 amino acids. J was trimmed by 13 bases and V by 0 bases; bases with no gene match: 11. CDR3: CATSREYGETGRLFF. For the CDR3, the DNA is TGTGCCACCAGCAGAGAATACGGTGAGACAGGGAGACTGTTTTTT.

The chain links TRBV6-5 to TRBJ1-5; D unclear. Germline-derived CDR1 and CDR2 are MNHEY and SVGAGI. V was pared by 8 bases and J by 2 bases, with 13 bases between. The CDR3 runs to 14 residues. The CDR3 DNA sequence: TGTGCCAGCCGAGATCGCTCGGGCAATCAGCCCCAGCATTTT. Translating gives CASRDRSGNQPQHF.

The chain employs TRBV27 and TRBJ2-2, with D perhaps matching TRBD1 (5 bases). This CDR3 is 17 amino acids long. Looked up from germline, CDR1 is MNHEY and CDR2 is SMNVEV (reference sequence). V was pared by 1 base and J by 0 bases, with 12 bases between. The CDR3 sequence is CASSLLWGLPNTGELFF. CDR3 DNA sequence: TGTGCCAGCAGTTTATTATGGGGCTTGCCGAACACCGGGGAGCTGTTTTTT.

CDR3 loop: CASSLLGGTEAFF. In DNA, the CDR3 is TGTGCCAGCAGTTTATTAGGGGGCACTGAAGCTTTCTTT. The chain is built from TRBV28 and TRBJ1-1; D is perhaps TRBD1 (6 bases). The V end was cut by 1 base, the J end by 4 bases, with 7 bases between. Germline CDR1 is MDHEN and CDR2 is SYDVKM. The CDR3 consists of 13 residues.

The rearrangement links TRBV29-1 to TRBJ1-3; no reliable D call. V lost 6 bases and J 2 bases, leaving 5 bases between the germline ends. The CDR3 is 11 amino acids. CDR1 SQVTM and CDR2 ANQGSEA come from the germline V gene. The CDR3 DNA reads as TGCAGCGTCCTAACTGGAAACACCATATATTTT. Protein sequence: CSVLTGNTIYF.

The chain links TRBV5-1 to TRBJ1-3; perhaps TRBD1 as D (5 bases). CDR3 length: 16 amino acids. Trimming took off 4 bases at V and 4 bases at J, with 18 bases between the two ends. Germline values: CDR1 SGHRS, CDR2 YFSETQ. The CDR3 coding sequence is TGCGCCAGCAGCCCCACACCCCCAGGGTTCGGAAACACCATATATTTT. Its protein is CASSPTPPGFGNTIYF.

This chain joins TRBV5-4 and TRBJ1-1, with 7 bases identical to TRBD1. V lost 3 bases and J lost 4; bases outside the gene matches: 6. The germline CDR1 and CDR2 sequences are SGHNT and YYREEE (reference sequence). The CDR3 totals 14 residues. This CDR3 reads CASSSGGPGTEAFF. CDR3 nucleotide sequence: TGTGCCAGCAGCTCAGGGGGTCCTGGCACTGAAGCTTTCTTT.

V gene TRBV10-2 combines with J gene TRBJ1-1, with D unclear. The CDR3 runs to 13 residues. Per the germline V gene, CDR1 is WSHSY and CDR2 is SAAADI. The V end lost 7 bases, the J end lost 4 bases, and 13 bases lay between the germline ends. CDR3 in DNA: TGCGCCAGCACCGCGAGGTCTGTCACTGAAGCTTTCTTT. Translating gives CASTARSVTEAFF.

This clone was counted ten times or more. The chain recombines TRBV28 with TRBJ2-4; D perhaps matches TRBD1 (6 bases). The CDR3 has 11 residues. The germline V gene encodes CDR1 MDHEN and CDR2 SYDVKM. In DNA, the CDR3 is TGTTCTCACTCCAGGGGAAACATTCAGTACTTC. Translating it yields CSHSRGNIQYF.

The rearrangement joins TRBV30 to TRBJ1-1, with D uncertain. Trimming left V 5 bases short and J 4 bases short, with 14 bases between. Germline V gene lookup returns CDR1 GTSNPN and CDR2 SVGIG (reference sequence). The CDR3 has 13 amino acids. The chain's CDR3 is CAWDGGMFTEAFF. The CDR3 DNA is TGTGCCTGGGATGGAGGGATGTTCACTGAAGCTTTCTTT.

This rearrangement joins TRBV27 to TRBJ2-1, with a possible D match to TRBD2 (5 bases). Trimming shortened V by 0 bases and J by 7 bases, and 7 bases separated the two germline ends. The length of the CDR3 is 13 residues. Germline V gene data show CDR1 as MNHEY and CDR2 as SMNVEV (reference sequence). CDR3 DNA: TGTGCCAGCAGTTTATCAACTAGAAATGAGCAGTTCTTC. Amino acids: CASSLSTRNEQFF.

The CDR3 loop reads CASSQSRTAGEKLFF. In nucleotides, the CDR3 is TGCGCCAGCAGTCAATCCCGGACAGCGGGAGAAAAACTGTTTTTT. V and J are TRBV23-1 and TRBJ1-4; D is possibly TRBD1 (6 bases). TRBV23-1 is marked as an open reading frame, function uncertain. Between the trimmed V and J ends, which lost 0 bases and 8 bases, there was a span of 13 bases. This CDR3 region has 15 residues.

The CDR3 region is CARGGTSADNEQFF. In DNA, the CDR3 is TGTGCCAGGGGGGGGACATCGGCGGACAATGAGCAGTTCTTC. V is TRBV2 and J is TRBJ2-1, with D perhaps matching TRBD2 (7 bases). Trimming took 9 bases from V and 5 from J, leaving 17 bases between them. This CDR3 has 14 amino acids. Germline V CDR1 and CDR2: SNHLY, FYNNEI.

The rearrangement links TRBV10-3 to TRBJ2-1; 10 bases fit TRBD2. The germline V gene encodes CDR1 ENHRY and CDR2 SYGVKD. The junction had 6 bases not matched to a gene; V was cut back by 6 bases and J by 7 bases. This CDR3 has 14 residues. The DNA of the CDR3 is TGTGCCATCAGACCGGGACTAGCGAATAATGAGCAGTTCTTC. As protein: CAIRPGLANNEQFF.

The chain joins TRBV19 to TRBJ2-1; 11 bases fit TRBD1. The CDR3 totals 14 residues. Unmatched junction bases numbered 5, after V lost 5 bases and J lost 8 bases. Germline V gene data show CDR1 as LNHDA and CDR2 as SQIVND (reference sequence). The CDR3 bases are TGTGCCAGTAGTGCGGACAGGGGGCCCTATGAGCAGTTCTTC. This encodes CASSADRGPYEQFF.

The chain couples TRBV6-2 or TRBV6-3 to TRBJ2-1; the D gene is possibly TRBD2 (6 bases). CDR1 and CDR2 (germline): MNHEY, SVGEGT. The CDR3 has 19 residues. V was clipped by 6 bases and J by 0 bases, with 24 bases between them. The CDR3 bases are TGTGCCAGCAGCCGGTTGGGTAGCGGCCAAAAACGCTCCTACAATGAGCAGTTCTTC. Translation: CASSRLGSGQKRSYNEQFF.

This clone was seen a handful of times. The gene calls are TRBV29-1 and TRBJ2-3; D is perhaps TRBD2 (5 bases). CDR1 is SQVTM, CDR2 ANQGSEA, per germline. This CDR3 contains 13 residues. V was clipped by 6 bases and J by 3 bases, with 13 bases between them. Here the CDR3 DNA reads TGCAGCGTGAAAGTCGGGATTACAGATACGCAGTATTTT. The encoded protein is CSVKVGITDTQYF.

This chain connects TRBV28 to TRBJ1-4; D gene ambiguous. The germline V gene encodes CDR1 MDHEN and CDR2 SYDVKM. Trimming removed 0 bases from V and 0 bases from J, with 5 bases in between. The length of the CDR3 is 15 residues. The CDR3 region is CASSLWRATNEKLFF. The CDR3 DNA is TGTGCCAGCAGTTTATGGAGAGCAACTAATGAAAAACTGTTTTTT.

The genes are TRBV6-6 and TRBJ2-2; D gene uncertain. In germline, CDR1 is MNHNY, CDR2 SVGAGI (reference sequence). The germline V and J ends were trimmed by 4 bases and 6 bases, with 9 bases remaining between them. The CDR3 contains 13 residues. The CDR3 DNA sequence: TGTGCCAGCAGTTCCCTGACATCCGGGGAGCTGTTTTTT. Translation gives CASSSLTSGELFF.

This clone was observed a single time. The V and J genes are TRBV15 and TRBJ2-4; D is possibly TRBD1 (5 bases). Germline CDR1 and CDR2: LNHNV and YYDKDF (reference sequence). CDR3 size: 18 residues. The V end was cut by 1 base, the J end by 2 bases, with 18 bases between. The CDR3 bases are TGTGCCACCAGCAGAGTAGCCCAGCCAGGGATACCCAAAAACATTCAGTACTTC. Encoded protein: CATSRVAQPGIPKNIQYF.

The chain combines TRBV21-1 with TRBJ2-5; the D call of TRBD2 is as the table states it, not checked on the DNA. TRBV21-1 is recorded as a pseudogene. The CDR3 is made up of 16 amino acids. The CDR3 here is CAGEDRASGREETQYF. CDR3 coding DNA: TGTGCCGGCGAGGACCGGGCTAGCGGGAGGGAAGAGACCCAGTACTTC.

The rearrangement uses TRBV9 and TRBJ1-5; 8 nucleotides line up with TRBD1. Germline V lookup: CDR1 SGDLS, CDR2 YYNGEE. This CDR3 region has 16 residues. V trimming: 0 bases; J trimming: 4 bases; junction bases outside the gene matches: 6. Here the CDR3 reads CASSVDDRGRNQPQHF. The CDR3 DNA follows: TGTGCCAGCAGCGTAGACGACAGGGGAAGGAATCAGCCCCAGCATTTT.

This chain connects TRBV5-1 to TRBJ2-7, with 9 bases lining up with TRBD1. The trim removed 0 bases at V and 2 bases at J, leaving 3 bases unmatched. This CDR3 contains 15 residues. CDR1 and CDR2 (germline): SGHRS, YFSETQ. The CDR3 region has the DNA TGCGCCAGCAGCTTGGCCTGGGACAGGGCCTACGAGCAGTACTTC. This codes for CASSLAWDRAYEQYF.